A single sample gave rise to the 27 T cell receptor beta chains below, sequenced in a study of cytomegalovirus exposure and HLA in healthy donors. PCR involved 60 Vbeta and 13 Jbeta primers. Assay: immunoSEQ multiplex PCR; the TCRdb copy retains only in-frame clones and omits some. The table lists about 130,000 clones, around 77% of them singletons. The sequencing sample was made of PBMCs. All receptors derive from a man aged 25-40 years in good health.

The CDR3 reads CASSPPYGLNTGELFF. The DNA of the CDR3 is TGTGCCAGCTCACCACCGTACGGACTTAACACCGGGGAGCTGTTTTTT. The V call is TRBV18, the J call TRBJ2-2, with D possibly matching TRBD2 (5 bases). Germline CDR1 reads KGHSH; CDR2 reads LQKENI. V lost 0 bases and J 2 bases, leaving 10 bases between the germline ends. The CDR3 length is 16 residues.

The chain uses TRBV28 and TRBJ2-3; TRBD1 aligns across 10 bases. The V gene's germline CDR1 is MDHEN and CDR2 SYDVKM. Losses at the gene ends were 8 bases for V and 5 bases for J; bases not matched to a gene: 7. CDR3 length equals 14 residues. The CDR3 nucleotides read TGTGCCAGCCAAGACAGGGGGCGCGAAGATACGCAGTATTTT. It codes for CASQDRGREDTQYF.

The V gene is TRBV5-5, the J gene TRBJ2-2, with 7 bases matching TRBD2. V was pared by 4 bases and J by 5 bases, with 8 bases of the junction left unmatched. CDR3 length: 15 amino acids. CDR1 is SGHKS and CDR2 is YYEKEE in the germline V gene (reference sequence). CDR3 protein: CASSTKRGGTGELFF. The CDR3 DNA follows: TGTGCCAGCAGCACGAAGCGGGGCGGAACCGGGGAGCTGTTTTTT.

This clone turned up a few times. V is TRBV5-1 and J is TRBJ1-4; 10 bases fit TRBD1. Germline values: CDR1 SGHRS, CDR2 YFSETQ. V shed 4 bases and J 7 bases; nucleotides not matched to a gene: 19. The CDR3 length is 19 residues. The CDR3 nucleotides are TGCGCCAGCAGCCCGAAGACAGGGGGCTCATTTCGTGGTCTTGAAAAACTGTTTTTT. It encodes CASSPKTGGSFRGLEKLFF.

This rearrangement joins TRBV6-6 to TRBJ2-7; perhaps TRBD1 as D (6 bases). Trimming left V 3 bases short and J 1 base short, with 13 bases between. CDR1 is MNHNY, CDR2 SVGAGI, per germline (reference sequence). This CDR3 has 15 amino acids. The CDR3 spells CASSYGQGKSYEQYF. The CDR3 nucleotides are TGTGCCAGCAGTTATGGGCAGGGGAAATCCTACGAGCAGTACTTC.

The chain combines TRBV7-6 with TRBJ2-7; D is possibly TRBD2 (5 bases). Germline CDR1 is SGHVS and CDR2 is FNYEAQ. CDR3 length: 15 residues. Deletions cut 8 bases from V and 0 bases from J, with 17 bases between. The CDR3 reads CASSSSAGSSYEQYF. For the CDR3, the DNA is TGTGCCAGCTCTAGCTCGGCGGGCAGCTCCTACGAGCAGTACTTC. Together with reference TRBV7-6 and TRBJ2-7, the CDR3 gives the full variable domain: GAGVSQSPRYKVTKRGQDVALRCDPISGHVSLYWYRQALGQGPEFLTYFNYEAQQDKSGLPNDRFSAERPEGSISTLTIQRTEQRDSAMYRCASSSSAGSSYEQYFGPGTRLTVT.

The chain combines TRBV19 with TRBJ2-3; D remains unclear. CDR1 and CDR2 from the germline V gene are LNHDA and SQIVND (reference sequence). The length of the CDR3 is 13 residues. The V end lost 6 bases, the J end lost 11 bases, and 18 bases lay between the germline ends. This chain's CDR3 is CASSETGSTEQYF. The CDR3 region has the DNA TGTGCCAGTAGCGAGACCGGGTCAACTGAGCAGTATTTT.

The chain couples TRBV10-1 to TRBJ2-5; D gene ambiguous. The CDR3 has 8 residues. Trimming cost V 11 bases and J 8 bases, with 6 bases left between them. The germline V gene encodes CDR1 WNHNN and CDR2 SYGVQD (reference sequence). The CDR3 nucleotides are TGCGCCGTTCCTACCCAGTACTTC. Translating it yields CAVPTQYF.

This clone was counted between two and nine times. The CDR3 sequence: CASSEMLAGVEEQFF. Here the CDR3 DNA reads TGTGCCAGCAGTGAAATGCTAGCGGGAGTAGAGGAGCAGTTCTTC. The genes are TRBV25-1 and TRBJ2-1; TRBD2 agrees at 10 bases. The germline V gene has CDR1 MGHDK and CDR2 SYGVNS. The CDR3 spans 15 residues. The trim removed 2 bases at V and 10 bases at J, leaving 8 bases unmatched.

Regarding this clone: The junction departs from germline at one end; a sequencing error may be responsible. The genes are TRBV7-9 and TRBJ2-7, with unresolved D. Germline assignment: CDR1 SEHNR and CDR2 FQNEAQ (reference sequence). The CDR3 consists of 11 residues. CDR3 sequence reads: CSSSLQVEQYF. CDR3 bases: TGTTCCAGCAGTCTCCAGGTCGAGCAGTACTTC.

The rearrangement links TRBV5-1 to TRBJ1-1; no clear D. Between the trimmed V and J ends, which lost 3 bases and 8 bases, there was a span of 11 bases. The CDR3 length is 12 residues. Germline V lookup: CDR1 SGHRS, CDR2 YFSETQ. The CDR3 nucleotides are TGCGCCAGCAGCTCCCCCCCGTCGGAAGCTTTCTTT. This codes for CASSSPPSEAFF.

The chain combines TRBV6-1 with TRBJ1-5, with a tentative D call TRBD1 (6 bases). In germline, CDR1 is MNHNS, CDR2 SASEGT. Trimming cost V 6 bases and J 4 bases, with 16 bases left between them. The CDR3 is made up of 15 amino acids. This CDR3 is CASRTGQLPNQPQHF. The CDR3 DNA sequence: TGTGCCAGCAGAACAGGACAGCTCCCAAATCAGCCCCAGCATTTT.

This clone was seen a handful of times. The chain carries TRBV4-1 and TRBJ1-5; 7 bases are a match to TRBD1. This CDR3 is built from 13 residues. Germline CDR1 and CDR2: MGHRA and YSYEKL. J lost 6 bases, V lost 4 bases, and 3 bases had no gene match. The CDR3 nucleotides read TGCGCCAGCAGCCCAGGGACAGTTCAGCCCCAGCATTTT. It translates to CASSPGTVQPQHF.

The chain uses TRBV27 and TRBJ1-2; 12 bases are shared with TRBD1. V was pared by 5 bases and J by 8 bases, with 9 bases of the junction left unmatched. The CDR3 spans 15 residues. Germline CDR1 and CDR2: MNHEY and SMNVEV (reference sequence). DNA for the CDR3: TGTGCCAGCAGTCCTACCGGGACAGGGGGCCGGGGCTACACCTTC. Translated: CASSPTGTGGRGYTF.

This clone was counted only a few times. The chain employs TRBV6-5 and TRBJ1-2; 11 bases align to TRBD1. The CDR3 sequence is 15 residues long. From germline, CDR1 is MNHEY and CDR2 SVGAGI. J was trimmed by 6 bases and V by 8 bases; bases with no gene match: 11. The CDR3 loop is CASGAWDRGSDGYTF. The CDR3 DNA reads as TGTGCCAGCGGCGCCTGGGACAGGGGGTCGGATGGCTACACCTTC.

The V gene is TRBV6-1, the J gene TRBJ1-2; weak D call: TRBD1 (6 bases). The CDR3 totals 13 residues. CDR1 is MNHNS, CDR2 SASEGT, per germline. V lost 6 bases to trimming and J lost 8 bases, with 16 bases between them. The CDR3 bases are TGTGCCAGCAGGTCCGGGGGGGGGCAAGGCTACACCTTC. Amino acid sequence: CASRSGGGQGYTF.

The rearrangement uses TRBV5-6 and TRBJ2-2, with D perhaps matching TRBD1 (6 bases). This CDR3 spans 13 amino acids. Germline V lookup: CDR1 SGHDT, CDR2 YYEEEE. V shed 5 bases and J shed 6 bases, with 11 bases lying between them. The CDR3 DNA reads TGTGCCAGCAGGGACACAGGGCCCGGGGAGCTGTTTTTT. This gives the protein CASRDTGPGELFF.

The CDR3 region is CASSTYHRGSSYNEQFF. CDR3 coding DNA: TGTGCCAGTAGTACCTATCACAGGGGGAGCTCCTACAATGAGCAGTTCTTC. The V gene is TRBV19, the J gene TRBJ2-1; TRBD1 matches 8 bases. V gave up 4 bases and J gave up 0 bases; unmatched junction bases: 8. CDR1 LNHDA and CDR2 SQIVND come from the germline V gene (reference sequence). This CDR3 has 17 residues.

The chain couples TRBV5-8 to TRBJ2-1; TRBD1 agrees at 7 bases. Germline CDR1 reads SGHTS; CDR2 reads YDEGEE. V was pared by 2 bases and J by 2 bases, with 1 base of the junction left unmatched. CDR3 length: 14 amino acids. The CDR3 reads CASSLGTAYNEQFF. CDR3 DNA sequence: TGTGCCAGCAGCTTAGGGACAGCCTACAATGAGCAGTTCTTC.

The chain joins TRBV13 to TRBJ2-3; 9 bases map to TRBD2. Germline V gene lookup returns CDR1 PRHDT and CDR2 FYEKMQ (reference sequence). The trim removed 4 bases at V and 3 bases at J, leaving 11 bases unmatched. The CDR3 has 17 amino acids. The CDR3 bases are TGTGCCAGCAGCTCCGGTCGTCTAGCGGGAAGGACAGATACGCAGTATTTT. Translating gives CASSSGRLAGRTDTQYF.

The gene calls are TRBV9 and TRBJ2-7, with D possibly TRBD1 on 5 matching bases. Germline-derived CDR1 and CDR2 are SGDLS and YYNGEE. Trimming took off 4 bases at V and 4 bases at J, with 15 bases between the two ends. The CDR3 loop spans 14 amino acids. The CDR3 coding sequence is TGTGCCAGCAGCCCGGGCCCCTCAGGGTACGAGCAGTACTTC. Translated: CASSPGPSGYEQYF.

This clone was observed once. The rearrangement joins TRBV28 to TRBJ2-1; D is unresolved. V shed 0 bases and J shed 0 bases, with 9 bases lying between them. The CDR3 extends over 16 amino acids. From germline, CDR1 is MDHEN and CDR2 SYDVKM. In DNA form, the CDR3 reads TGTGCCAGCAGTTTATGGCCATCGAGCTCCTACAATGAGCAGTTCTTC. Its translation: CASSLWPSSSYNEQFF.

This clone showed up just once. The chain links TRBV6-1 to TRBJ2-7; D perhaps matches TRBD1 (5 bases). Germline CDR1 MNHNS, CDR2 SASEGT. The V end lost 4 bases, the J end lost 3 bases, and 16 bases lay between the germline ends. The CDR3 has 15 residues. As DNA, the CDR3 is TGTGCCAGCAGTGTGGTCCAGGGAAACCGCTACGAGCAGTACTTC. This sequence encodes CASSVVQGNRYEQYF.

The V gene is TRBV4-1, the J gene TRBJ2-7; perhaps TRBD2 as D (6 bases). V lost 1 base and J lost 6, with 19 bases in between. CDR3 length: 16 residues. Per germline, CDR1 MGHRA and CDR2 YSYEKL. The CDR3 DNA follows: TGCGCCAGCAGCCAAGGTCCCGCTAGCGCCCTTAGCGAGCAGTACTTC. As protein: CASSQGPASALSEQYF.

The chain joins TRBV30 to TRBJ2-1, with 14 bases matching TRBD2. CDR3 size: 14 residues. Unmatched junction bases numbered 4, after V lost 3 bases and J lost 9 bases. Looked up from germline, CDR1 is GTSNPN and CDR2 is SVGIG (reference sequence). The CDR3 region has the DNA TGTGCCTGGAGGACTAGCGGGAGGGCCGGTGAGCAGTTCTTC. This gives the protein CAWRTSGRAGEQFF. Drawing the rest from reference TRBV30 and TRBJ2-1, the complete variable domain is SQTIHQWPATLVQPVGSPLSLECTVEGTSNPNLYWYRQAAGRGLQLLFYSVGIGQISSEVPQNLSASRPQDRQFILSSKKLLLSDSGFYLCAWRTSGRAGEQFFGPGTRLTVL.

The chain has TRBV7-2 and TRBJ2-5; 9 nucleotides line up with TRBD1. This CDR3 contains 14 residues. Germline V CDR1 and CDR2: SGHTA, FQGNSA. With 6 bases clipped from V and 5 bases from J, the junction kept 7 bases outside the gene matches. The CDR3 region is CASSLTGGSETQYF. As DNA, the CDR3 is TGTGCCAGCAGTTTGACAGGGGGTTCCGAGACCCAGTACTTC.

The gene calls are TRBV27 and TRBJ2-1, with 8 nucleotides matching TRBD2. The CDR3 loop spans 14 amino acids. CDR1 MNHEY and CDR2 SMNVEV come from the germline V gene (reference sequence). V lost 7 bases, J lost 4 bases, and 6 bases stayed unmatched. CDR3 region: CASNLAGAYNEQFF. CDR3 DNA: TGTGCCAGCAACCTAGCGGGCGCTTACAATGAGCAGTTCTTC.